This record covers a single TCR beta chain. These data come from a study of cytomegalovirus exposure and HLA in healthy donors. From germline, CDR1 is SGHTA and CDR2 FQGNSA. The CDR3 runs 14 residues. Trimming left V 7 bases short and J 5 bases short, with 15 bases between. The PCR employed 60 Vbeta primers together with 13 Jbeta primers. The repertoire was sequenced with immunoSEQ multiplex PCR; TCRdb's copy has only in-frame clones and lacks some. The repertoire holds under 150,000 clones, with 78% as singletons. J is TRBJ2-4 and V is TRBV7-2; D not resolved. This sequence was found in a woman aged 40-49 years in good health and CMV-seropositive. The sample taken for sequencing was PBMCs. Written as DNA, the CDR3 is TGTGCCAGCATCCCAAGAGTGGGCGAAAACATTCAGTACTTC. Its translation is CASIPRVGENIQYF. Full variable domain (remainder filled in from reference TRBV7-2 and TRBJ2-4): GAGVSQSPSNKVTEKGKDVELRCDPISGHTALYWYRQSLGQGLEFLIYFQGNSAPDKSGLPSDRFSAERTGGSVSTLTIQRTQQEDSAVYLCASIPRVGENIQYFGAGTRLSVL.